A selection of T cell receptor beta chains follows, all from one sample in a study of CD8+CD57+ T cells in acquired aplastic anemia. TCRdb processed the reads anew with MiXCR; each CDR3 protein has one entry. The data contain 200,000 or so distinct CDR3 sequences, 48% of them seen just once; the ten biggest clones take up around 9.7%. The sequenced sample consisted of sorted CD4+, CD8+, or CD8+CD57+ T cells (not recorded which) from PBMCs. The receptors originated from a human donor with aplastic anemia. The CDR3 runs from the conserved cysteine through the conserved F or W. Each record gives: CDR3 protein, CDR3 DNA, V gene, D gene, clone size, J gene. A D gene is named only where the DNA matches it firmly. Not all rows give a size; the values are once, few, many and, for expanded clones, a class.

CASSFVGHGYTF,TGTGCCAGCAGTTTCGTTGGACATGGCTACACCTTC,TRBV7-9,.,once,TRBJ1-2
CAWSVASSGPGVELFF,TGTGCCTGGAGTGTAGCGTCTAGCGGCCCGGGAGTGGAGCTGTTTTTT,TRBV30,TRBD2,once,TRBJ2-2
CASSQERSTTDTQYF,TGTGCCAGCAGCCAAGAGCGAAGTACCACAGATACGCAGTATTTT,TRBV3-1,.,.,TRBJ2-3
CASSADRSTGELFF,TGCGCCAGCAGTGCGGACAGGTCCACCGGGGAGCTGTTTTTT,TRBV10-1,TRBD1,once,TRBJ2-2
CASSTGIGFRGETQYF,TGCGCCAGCAGCACTGGGATCGGGTTCCGGGGGGAGACCCAGTACTTC,TRBV5-1,.,.,TRBJ2-5
CSASHRDGHEQYF,TGCAGTGCTAGCCACAGGGATGGCCACGAGCAGTACTTC,TRBV20-1,.,.,TRBJ2-7
CASSASRTGGAGYTF,TGTGCCAGCAGTGCATCCAGGACAGGGGGCGCTGGCTACACCTTC,TRBV9,TRBD1,.,TRBJ1-2
CASSYDSYGYTF,TGCGCCAGCAGCTACGACAGCTATGGCTACACCTTC,TRBV5-1,.,.,TRBJ1-2
CASSWDTSYEQYF,TGTGCCAGTAGTTGGGACACCTCCTACGAGCAGTACTTC,TRBV19,.,.,TRBJ2-7
CATSDLSAGVLYEQYF,TGTGCCACCAGTGATTTGTCGGCGGGAGTATTATACGAGCAGTACTTC,TRBV24-1,TRBD2,many,TRBJ2-7
CSARAQGEKLFF,TGCAGTGCTAGGGCGCAGGGTGAAAAACTGTTTTTT,TRBV20-1,.,few,TRBJ1-4
CSGGTGWEQFF,TGCAGCGGCGGGACAGGGTGGGAGCAGTTCTTC,TRBV29-1,TRBD1,.,TRBJ2-1
CASSLGTGPYEQYF,TGTGCCAGCAGCTTAGGGACAGGACCCTACGAGCAGTACTTC,TRBV7-2,TRBD1,many,TRBJ2-7
CATSSFPVTSYNEQFF,TGTGCCACCAGCAGTTTCCCGGTGACAAGCTACAATGAGCAGTTCTTC,TRBV15,.,.,TRBJ2-1
CASSLGTTGSHYNEQFF,TGTGCCAGCAGCTTAGGAACTACAGGGAGTCACTACAATGAGCAGTTCTTC,TRBV11-2,.,.,TRBJ2-1
CASRVLAGAHEQYF,TGTGCCAGCAGGGTACTAGCGGGAGCCCACGAGCAGTACTTC,TRBV2,TRBD2,few,TRBJ2-7
CASSVDYEQYF,TGTGCCAGCAGTGTAGACTACGAGCAGTACTTC,TRBV2,.,few,TRBJ2-7
CASSLGQTYGYTF,TGTGCCAGCAGCTTAGGACAGACCTATGGCTACACCTTC,TRBV7-2,.,many,TRBJ1-2
CASSETETDTQYF,TGTGCCAGCAGCGAGACGGAGACAGATACGCAGTATTTT,TRBV7-6,.,.,TRBJ2-3
CASSLQGATFF,TGTGCCAGCAGCTTACAGGGCGCAACTTTCTTT,TRBV7-2,.,.,TRBJ1-1
CAGREELNYGYTF,TGTGCCGGCCGGGAAGAGTTGAACTATGGCTACACCTTC,TRBV7-9,.,.,TRBJ1-2
CASRPSPGTDLYYTF,TGTGCCAGCAGGCCCAGCCCCGGGACAGACCTTTACTACACCTTC,TRBV6-1,TRBD1,many,TRBJ1-2
CASSLAGGKDTQYF,TGTGCCAGCAGCTTGGCAGGGGGCAAAGATACGCAGTATTTT,TRBV5-5,TRBD1,.,TRBJ2-3
CASSIGGRGNGELFF,TGTGCCAGTAGTATAGGCGGCCGTGGGAACGGGGAGCTGTTTTTT,TRBV19,.,once,TRBJ2-2
CASSQAATAGAGYEQYF,TGCGCCAGCAGCCAAGCAGCAACAGCGGGGGCCGGGTACGAGCAGTACTTC,TRBV4-3,TRBD2,.,TRBJ2-7
CASTWEANTEAFF,TGCGCCAGCACCTGGGAGGCGAACACTGAAGCTTTCTTT,TRBV5-1,.,many,TRBJ1-1
CATSDGPRQFF,TGTGCCACCAGTGACGGCCCTCGGCAGTTCTTC,TRBV24-1,.,few,TRBJ2-1